This TCR beta chain was observed in a study of blood T cells in healthy people across ages. A few counts support this clonotype. Primed by a sample-barcoded 5' primer and a J-beta primer mix, a second PCR proceeded for about 7 to 11 cycles. TCRdb itself ran the 5' RACE reads through MiXCR, one entry per CDR3 protein. The data hold about 1.7 million distinct CDR3 sequences, with roughly 27% observed a single time. The CDR3 covers 15 residues. The V gene lost 0 bases and the J gene lost 5 bases, with 13 bases spanning the gap. Germline V gives CDR1 LGHNA, CDR2 YSLEER. The sample comprised blood. The rearrangement uses TRBV4-3 and TRBJ2-5, with D maybe TRBD2 (6 bases). The TCR originated in a woman in her thirties in good health. This chain's CDR3 is CASSQDLGSGETQYF. The DNA for the CDR3 is TGCGCCAGCAGCCAAGATCTCGGGAGCGGGGAGACCCAGTACTTC.